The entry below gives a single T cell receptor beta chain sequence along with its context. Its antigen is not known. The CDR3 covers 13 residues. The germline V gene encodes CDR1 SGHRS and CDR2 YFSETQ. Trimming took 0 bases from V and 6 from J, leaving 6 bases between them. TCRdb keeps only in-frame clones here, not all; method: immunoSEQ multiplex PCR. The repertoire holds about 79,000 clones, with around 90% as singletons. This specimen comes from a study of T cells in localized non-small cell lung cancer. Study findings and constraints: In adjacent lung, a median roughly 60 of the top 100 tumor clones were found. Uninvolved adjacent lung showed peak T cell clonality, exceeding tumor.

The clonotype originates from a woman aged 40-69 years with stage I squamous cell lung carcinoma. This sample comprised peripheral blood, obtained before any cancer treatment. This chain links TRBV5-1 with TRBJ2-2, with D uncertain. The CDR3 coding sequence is TGCGCCAGCAGCTTGGGAGGATCCGGGGAGCTGTTTTTT. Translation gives CASSLGGSGELFF.